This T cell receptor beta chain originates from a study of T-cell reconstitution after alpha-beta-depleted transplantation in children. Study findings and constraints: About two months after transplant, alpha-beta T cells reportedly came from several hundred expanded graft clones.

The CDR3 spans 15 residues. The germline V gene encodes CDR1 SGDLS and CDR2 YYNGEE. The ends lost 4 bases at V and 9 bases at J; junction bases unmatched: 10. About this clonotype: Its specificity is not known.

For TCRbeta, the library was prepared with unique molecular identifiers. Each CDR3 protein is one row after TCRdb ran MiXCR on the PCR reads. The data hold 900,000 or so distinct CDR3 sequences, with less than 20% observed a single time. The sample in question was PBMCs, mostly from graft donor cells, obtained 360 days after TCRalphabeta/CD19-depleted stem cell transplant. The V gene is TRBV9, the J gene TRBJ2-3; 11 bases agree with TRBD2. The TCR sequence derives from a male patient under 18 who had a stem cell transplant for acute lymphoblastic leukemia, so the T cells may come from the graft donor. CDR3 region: CASSPTTSGRVTQYF. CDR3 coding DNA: TGTGCCAGCAGCCCAACAACTAGCGGGAGAGTCACGCAGTATTTT.